This TCR beta chain was captured by sequencing in a study of CXCR3-negative and CXCR3-positive naive CD8 T cells. Remarks on this clonotype: What it recognizes is unknown.

Definition of naive CD8+ T cells rested on a CD45RO-CCR7+CD27+CD95- profile. Germline lookup yields CDR1 SGHTA and CDR2 FQGNSA. The CDR3 runs 15 residues. Carrying UMI labels, the TRB cDNA libraries were prepared through 5' RACE. TCRdb processed the 5' RACE reads again and assigns one entry to each CDR3 protein, with no DNA. The table gives about 98,000 distinct CDR3 sequences; the top ten clones make up 1.1% of it. General study results and limits: TRB CDR3 hydrophobicity was greater in CXCR3-positive naive cells than in CXCR3-negative naive cells. Because surface CD5 did not distinguish the naive subsets, TCR strength was inferred from TRB CDR3 properties. Memory cells diverged, while naive CXCR3-positive and CXCR3-negative cells had similar TRBV-TRBJ usage.

The clonotype comes from a human donor in good health. Some clones in this sample may be carry-over from other donors' samples. Sequencing input: naive CXCR3+ CD8+ T cells from blood. Regarding subset: CD45RO-CCR7+CD27+CD95- naive CD8+ T cells expressing CXCR3 (TNR3+). The V gene is TRBV7-2, the J gene TRBJ2-3. This CDR3 is CASSLDGLGTYTQYF.